These T cell receptor beta chains were read from a single sample in a study of blood T cell repertoires in COVID-19. Repertoires were generated with immunoSEQ multiplex PCR, while TCRdb's copy carries only in-frame clones and drops some. The sample holds roughly 390,000 clones, about 89% seen once. What was sequenced was peripheral blood. The receptors were gathered from a woman under 40 with COVID-19, enrolled during active disease. Both conserved end residues are part of each CDR3. D genes are given only for firm matches.

j_call | d_call | v_call | cdr3_aa | cdr3_nt
TRBJ2-7 | NA | TRBV29-1 | CSVLATRSSYEQYF | TGCAGCGTTTTGGCTACGAGGAGCTCCTACGAGCAGTACTTC
TRBJ2-2 | NA | TRBV11-3 | CASSLAGNTGELFF | TGTGCCAGCAGCTTAGCGGGAAACACCGGGGAGCTGTTTTTT
TRBJ2-7 | TRBD1 | TRBV5-1 | CASSWGQGREQYF | TGCGCCAGCAGCTGGGGACAGGGTCGCGAGCAGTACTTC
TRBJ2-7 | NA | TRBV12-5 | CASGLDRSYEQYF | TGTGCTAGTGGTTTGGACAGATCCTACGAGCAGTACTTC
TRBJ1-5 | NA | TRBV28 | CASRPTGWTSNQPQHF | TGTGCCAGCAGGCCAACAGGGTGGACGAGCAATCAGCCCCAGCATTTT
TRBJ2-7 | TRBD2 | TRBV12-5 | CASGLVVPKLAGRREEQYF | TGTGCTAGTGGTTTGGTAGTTCCCAAGCTAGCGGGCCGAAGGGAGGAGCAGTACTTC
TRBJ1-1 | NA | TRBV28 | CASSPPQGYTEAFF | TGTGCCAGCAGTCCCCCCCAGGGGTACACTGAAGCTTTCTTT
TRBJ1-2 | NA | TRBV27 | CASSLGGGNYGYTF | TGTGCCAGCAGTTTAGGAGGCGGAAACTATGGCTACACCTTC
TRBJ2-1 | NA | TRBV5-4 | CASSQQRTRGSNEQFF | TGTGCCAGCAGCCAACAGAGGACTAGGGGGTCCAATGAGCAGTTCTTC
TRBJ1-5 | NA | TRBV18 | CASSPPGADSNQPQHF | TGTGCCAGCTCACCACCGGGAGCCGATAGCAATCAGCCCCAGCATTTT
TRBJ2-2 | TRBD2 | TRBV9 | CASSPMGGRGTGELFF | TGTGCCAGCAGCCCGATGGGCGGGAGGGGGACCGGGGAGCTGTTTTTT